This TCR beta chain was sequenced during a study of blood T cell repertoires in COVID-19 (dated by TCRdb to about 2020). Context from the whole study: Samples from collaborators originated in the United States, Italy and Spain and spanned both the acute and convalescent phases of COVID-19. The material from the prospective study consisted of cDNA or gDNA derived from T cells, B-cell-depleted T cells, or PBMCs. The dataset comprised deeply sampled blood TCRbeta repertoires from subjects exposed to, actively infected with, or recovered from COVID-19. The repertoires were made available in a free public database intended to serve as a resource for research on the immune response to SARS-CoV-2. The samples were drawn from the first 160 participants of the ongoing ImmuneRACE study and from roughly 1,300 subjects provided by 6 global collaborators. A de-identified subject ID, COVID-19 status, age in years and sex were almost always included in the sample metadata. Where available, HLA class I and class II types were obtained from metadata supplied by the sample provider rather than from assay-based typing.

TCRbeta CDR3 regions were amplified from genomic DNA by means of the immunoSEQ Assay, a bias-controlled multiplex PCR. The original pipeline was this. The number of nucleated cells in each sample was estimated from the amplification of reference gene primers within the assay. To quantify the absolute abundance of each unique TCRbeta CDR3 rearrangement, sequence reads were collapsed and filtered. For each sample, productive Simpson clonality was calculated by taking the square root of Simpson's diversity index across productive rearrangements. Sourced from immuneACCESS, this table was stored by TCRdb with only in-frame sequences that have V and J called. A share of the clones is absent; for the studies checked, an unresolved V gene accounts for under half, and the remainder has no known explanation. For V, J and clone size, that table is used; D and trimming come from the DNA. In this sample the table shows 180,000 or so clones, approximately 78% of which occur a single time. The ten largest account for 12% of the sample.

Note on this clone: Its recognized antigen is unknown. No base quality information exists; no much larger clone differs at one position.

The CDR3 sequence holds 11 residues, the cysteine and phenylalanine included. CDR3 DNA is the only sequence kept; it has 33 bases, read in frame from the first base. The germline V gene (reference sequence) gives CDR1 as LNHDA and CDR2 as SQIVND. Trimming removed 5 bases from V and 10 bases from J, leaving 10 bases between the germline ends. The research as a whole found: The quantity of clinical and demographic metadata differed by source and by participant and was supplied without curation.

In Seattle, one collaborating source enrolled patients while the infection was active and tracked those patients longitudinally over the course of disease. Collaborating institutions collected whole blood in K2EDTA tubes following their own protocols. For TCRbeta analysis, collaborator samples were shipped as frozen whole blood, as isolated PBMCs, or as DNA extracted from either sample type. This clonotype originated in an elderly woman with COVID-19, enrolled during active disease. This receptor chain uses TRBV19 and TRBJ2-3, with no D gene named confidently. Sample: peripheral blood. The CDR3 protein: CASSPGVPQYF. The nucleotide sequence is TGTGCCAGTAGTCCAGGCGTTCCGCAGTATTTT.